The source of this T cell receptor beta chain is a study of CD4 T cells in relation to SARS-CoV-2 and coronaviruses. Measured with immunoSEQ multiplex PCR; TCRdb has only the in-frame clones, and not every one. The table lists more than 25,000 clones, 60% to 85% of them singletons. Before the COVID-19 pandemic, during about 2010-2018, CD4+ T cells were taken from unexposed donors. After roughly ten days of culture, CD4+ T cells were isolated. With respect to this clone: As yet, its antigen is unknown.

This CDR3 has 12 residues. V dropped 0 bases and J dropped 2 bases, with 3 bases sitting between them. CDR1 and CDR2 from the germline V gene are SGHRS and YFSETQ. The material sequenced was CD4+ T cells from PBMCs, cultured in vitro. The V and J genes are TRBV5-1 and TRBJ2-7; D not resolved. This TCR came from a human donor in good health. The CDR3 DNA sequence: TGCGCCAGCAGCTTGGACACCTACGAGCAGTACTTC. Translating it yields CASSLDTYEQYF. Looking up the rest from reference TRBV5-1 and TRBJ2-7 gives the full variable domain: KAGVTQTPRYLIKTRGQQVTLSCSPISGHRSVSWYQQTPGQGLQFLFEYFSETQRNKGNFPGRFSGRQFSNSRSEMNVSTLELGDSALYLCASSLDTYEQYFGPGTRLTVT.